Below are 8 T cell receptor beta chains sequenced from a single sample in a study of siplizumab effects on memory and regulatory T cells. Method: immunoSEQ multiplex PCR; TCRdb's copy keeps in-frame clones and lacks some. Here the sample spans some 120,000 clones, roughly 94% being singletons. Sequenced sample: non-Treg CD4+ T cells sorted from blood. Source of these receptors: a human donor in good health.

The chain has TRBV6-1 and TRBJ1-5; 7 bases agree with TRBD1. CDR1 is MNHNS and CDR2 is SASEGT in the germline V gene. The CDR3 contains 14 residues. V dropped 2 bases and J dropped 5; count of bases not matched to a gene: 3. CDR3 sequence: CASSEQGGYQPQHF. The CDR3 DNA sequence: TGTGCCAGCAGTGAACAGGGGGGTTATCAGCCCCAGCATTTT.

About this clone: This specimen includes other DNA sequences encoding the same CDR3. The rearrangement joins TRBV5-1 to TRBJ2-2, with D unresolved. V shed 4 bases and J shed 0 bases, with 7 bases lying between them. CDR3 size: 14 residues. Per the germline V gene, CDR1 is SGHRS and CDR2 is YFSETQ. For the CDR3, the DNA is TGCGCCAGCAGCCTAGACCCGAACACCGGGGAGCTGTTTTTT. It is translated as CASSLDPNTGELFF.

In nucleotides, the CDR3 is TGTGCCAGTAGTATAGGCAACGAGCAGTTCTTC. Translated: CASSIGNEQFF. V is TRBV19 and J is TRBJ2-1; D gene ambiguous. Germline V gives CDR1 LNHDA, CDR2 SQIVND (reference sequence). This CDR3 has 11 amino acids. V gave up 1 base and J gave up 10 bases, with 5 bases separating them. Full variable domain (outside the CDR3, taken from reference TRBV19 and TRBJ2-1): DGGITQSPKYLFRKEGQNVTLSCEQNLNHDAMYWYRQDPGQGLRLIYYSQIVNDFQKGDIAEGYSVSREKKESFPLTVTSAQKNPTAFYLCASSIGNEQFFGPGTRLTVL.

In nucleotides, the CDR3 is TGTGCCAGCAGCAAAGTACGGGAGAGGGATGGCTACACCTTC. This gives the protein CASSKVRERDGYTF. This chain uses TRBV21-1 with TRBJ1-2. TRBV21-1 is annotated as a pseudogene. This CDR3 comprises 14 residues.

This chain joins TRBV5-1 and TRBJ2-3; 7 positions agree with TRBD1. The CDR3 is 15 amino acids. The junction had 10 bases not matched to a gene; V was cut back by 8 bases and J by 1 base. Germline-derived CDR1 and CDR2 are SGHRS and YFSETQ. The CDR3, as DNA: TGCGCCAGTCGTGGGACAGTGGTCGGCACAGATACGCAGTATTTT. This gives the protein CASRGTVVGTDTQYF.

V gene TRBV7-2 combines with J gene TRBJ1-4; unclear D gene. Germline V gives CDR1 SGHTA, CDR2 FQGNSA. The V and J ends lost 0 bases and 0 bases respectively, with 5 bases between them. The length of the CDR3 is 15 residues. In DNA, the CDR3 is TGTGCCAGCAGCTTAGCGCGGGCAACTAATGAAAAACTGTTTTTT. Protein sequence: CASSLARATNEKLFF.

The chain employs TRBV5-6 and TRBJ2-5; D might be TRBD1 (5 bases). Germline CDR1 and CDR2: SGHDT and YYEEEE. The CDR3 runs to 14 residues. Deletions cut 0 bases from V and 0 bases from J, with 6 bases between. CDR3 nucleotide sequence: TGTGCCAGCAGCTTGGAGGGGTACCAAGAGACCCAGTACTTC. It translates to CASSLEGYQETQYF. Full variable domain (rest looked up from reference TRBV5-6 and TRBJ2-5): DAGVTQSPTHLIKTRGQQVTLRCSPKSGHDTVSWYQQALGQGPQFIFQYYEEEERQRGNFPDRFSGHQFPNYSSELNVNALLLGDSALYLCASSLEGYQETQYFGPGTRLLVL.

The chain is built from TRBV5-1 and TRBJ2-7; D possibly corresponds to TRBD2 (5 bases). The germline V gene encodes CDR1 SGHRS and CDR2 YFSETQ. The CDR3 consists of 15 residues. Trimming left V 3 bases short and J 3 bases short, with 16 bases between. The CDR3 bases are TGCGCCAGCAGCTCCGGGGTCGGCACGGTCTACGAGCAGTACTTC. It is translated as CASSSGVGTVYEQYF.